Reported below is one TCR beta chain. The sample belongs to a study of shared T cell receptors in the human thymus. This CDR3 comprises 14 residues. CDR1 MNHEY and CDR2 SMNVEV come from the germline V gene (reference sequence). Germline trimming cut 6 bases from V and 4 bases from J; bases unmatched to any gene: 9. The data were produced by immunoSEQ multiplex PCR, yet TCRdb's version contains in-frame clones alone and is incomplete. The sample yields about 540,000 clones, 75% to 80% seen once. These data are also associated with another study on human thymus T cells. That study reports: The thymus tissue came from resections taken during corrective heart surgery. V and J gene usage appeared biased in thymic and blood repertoires.

This clonotype was sampled from a boy less than two years old with a congenital heart defect. V and J are TRBV27 and TRBJ2-7; TRBD1 agrees at 7 bases. Sequenced sample: thymocytes. The CDR3 here is CASRDRDRLYEQYF. For the CDR3, the DNA is TGTGCCAGCAGAGACCGGGACAGACTTTACGAGCAGTACTTC.